The clone carrying this T cell receptor beta chain occurred a few times. CDR1 is LGHDT and CDR2 is YNNKEL in the germline V gene (reference sequence). V trimming: 3 bases; J trimming: 7 bases; junction bases outside the gene matches: 6. This CDR3 has 15 amino acids. Original methodology: Amplification of reference gene primers provided the estimated nucleated cell counts. Profiling relied on immunoSEQ multiplex PCR, and the TCRdb table lists in-frame clones only, not all of them. V and J calls and clone size follow that table, whereas D and trimming were derived from the DNA. Of more than 200,000 clones in the sample, about 88% were seen once. This sample is part of a study of blood T cell repertoires in COVID-19. Across the study: Sites across the United States, Italy and Spain contributed samples from acute and convalescent COVID-19.

This chain connects TRBV3-1 (or the pseudogene TRBV3-2) to TRBJ2-1, with 10 nucleotides matching TRBD2. The sample consisted of peripheral blood. This clonotype originated in a man aged 65 to 79 with acute or convalescent COVID-19. The CDR3 region is CASSQVSGRNNEQFF. The DNA for the CDR3 is TGTGCCAGCAGCCAGGTTAGCGGGAGGAATAATGAGCAGTTCTTC.